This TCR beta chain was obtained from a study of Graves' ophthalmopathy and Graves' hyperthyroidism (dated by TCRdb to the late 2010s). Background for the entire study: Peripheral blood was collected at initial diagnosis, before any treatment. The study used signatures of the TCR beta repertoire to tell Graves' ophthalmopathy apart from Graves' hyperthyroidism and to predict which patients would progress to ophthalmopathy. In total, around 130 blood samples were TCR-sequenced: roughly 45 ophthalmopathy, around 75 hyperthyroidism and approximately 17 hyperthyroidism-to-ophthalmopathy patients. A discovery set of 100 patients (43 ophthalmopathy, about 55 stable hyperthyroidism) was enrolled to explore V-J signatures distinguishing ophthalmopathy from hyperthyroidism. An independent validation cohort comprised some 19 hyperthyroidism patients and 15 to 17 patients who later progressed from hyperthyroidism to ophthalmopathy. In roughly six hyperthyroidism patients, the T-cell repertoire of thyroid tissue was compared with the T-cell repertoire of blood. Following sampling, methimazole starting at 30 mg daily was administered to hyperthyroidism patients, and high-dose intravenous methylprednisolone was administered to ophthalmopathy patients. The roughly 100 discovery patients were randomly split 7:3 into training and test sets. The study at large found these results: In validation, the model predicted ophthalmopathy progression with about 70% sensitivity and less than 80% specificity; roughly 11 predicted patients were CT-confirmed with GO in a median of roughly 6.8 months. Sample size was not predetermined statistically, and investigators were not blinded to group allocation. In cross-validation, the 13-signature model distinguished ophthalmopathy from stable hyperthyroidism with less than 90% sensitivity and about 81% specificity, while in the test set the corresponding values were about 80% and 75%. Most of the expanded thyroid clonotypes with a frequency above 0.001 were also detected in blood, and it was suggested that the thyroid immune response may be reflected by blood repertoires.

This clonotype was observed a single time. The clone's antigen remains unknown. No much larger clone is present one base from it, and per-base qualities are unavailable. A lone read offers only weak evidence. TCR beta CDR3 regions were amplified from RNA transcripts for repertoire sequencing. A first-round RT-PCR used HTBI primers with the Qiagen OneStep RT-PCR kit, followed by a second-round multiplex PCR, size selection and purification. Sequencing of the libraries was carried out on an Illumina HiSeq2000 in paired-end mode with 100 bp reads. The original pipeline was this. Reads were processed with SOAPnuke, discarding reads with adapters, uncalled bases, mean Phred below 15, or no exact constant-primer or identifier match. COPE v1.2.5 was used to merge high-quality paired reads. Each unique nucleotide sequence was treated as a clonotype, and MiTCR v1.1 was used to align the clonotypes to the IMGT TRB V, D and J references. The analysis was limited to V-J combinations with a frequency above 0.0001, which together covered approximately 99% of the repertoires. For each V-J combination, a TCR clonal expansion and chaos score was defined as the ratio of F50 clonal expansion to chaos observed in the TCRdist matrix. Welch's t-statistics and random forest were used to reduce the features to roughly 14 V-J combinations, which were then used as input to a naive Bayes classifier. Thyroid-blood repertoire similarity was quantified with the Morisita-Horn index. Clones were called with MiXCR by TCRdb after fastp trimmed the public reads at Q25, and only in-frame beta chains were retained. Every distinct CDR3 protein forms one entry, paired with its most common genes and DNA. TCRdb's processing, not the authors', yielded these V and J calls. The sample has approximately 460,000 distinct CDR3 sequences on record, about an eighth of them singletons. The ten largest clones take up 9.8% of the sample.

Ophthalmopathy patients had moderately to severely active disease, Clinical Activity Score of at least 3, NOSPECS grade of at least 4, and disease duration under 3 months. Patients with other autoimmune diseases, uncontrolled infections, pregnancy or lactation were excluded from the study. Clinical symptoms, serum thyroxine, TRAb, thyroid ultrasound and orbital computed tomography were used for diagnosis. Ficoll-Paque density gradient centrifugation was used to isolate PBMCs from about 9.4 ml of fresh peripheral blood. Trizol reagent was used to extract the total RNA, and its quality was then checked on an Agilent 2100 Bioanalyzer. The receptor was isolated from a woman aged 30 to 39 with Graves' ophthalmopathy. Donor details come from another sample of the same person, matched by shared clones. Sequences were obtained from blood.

In nucleotide form, the sequence is TGTGCCAGCAGTTACTCGCCGACAGGCTGGAACACTGAAGCTTTCTTT. Translated, it reads CASSYSPTGWNTEAFF. This sequence uses TRBV6-5 and TRBJ1-1, and TRBD1 may be the D gene, going by 6 matching bases. V gives up 0 bases and J gives up 1 base, and the segment between their germline ends measures 12 bases. Counted from cysteine to phenylalanine, this CDR3 has 16 amino acids. Only the CDR3 DNA is retained, 48 bases long and in frame from the first base. CDR1 MNHEY and CDR2 SVGAGI were looked up in the germline V gene.